The rows below give T cell receptor beta chains drawn from one sample of a study of OX40 agonist ivuxolimab in advanced cancers. Profiled with immunoSEQ multiplex PCR; TCRdb holds only in-frame clones, not every one. The table has 45,000 or so clones, 80% seen once. Specimen: CD4+ or CD8+ T cells sorted from blood, collected in a trial of the OX40 agonist ivuxolimab. The receptors here all came from an adult with an advanced solid tumor such as melanoma, head and neck, liver or kidney cancer. The CDR3 runs from the conserved cysteine through the conserved F or W. The D gene is left open where the match is weak. Expanded clones are given a class, and other clones once, few, many or no size at all.

J: TRBJ2-4; size: .; V: TRBV23-1; D: .; DNA: TGCGCCAGCAGTCAGAAAGCTATAGCCAAAAACATTCAGTACTTC; CDR3: CASSQKAIAKNIQYF
J: TRBJ1-2; size: .; V: TRBV5-5; D: .; DNA: TGTGCCAGCAGCTTGGAACAGAGAACGATCTATGGCTACACCTTC; CDR3: CASSLEQRTIYGYTF
J: TRBJ1-2; size: .; V: TRBV19; D: .; DNA: TGTGCCAGTAGTCCCGGAATATTTGGTGGCTACACCTTC; CDR3: CASSPGIFGGYTF
J: TRBJ1-4; size: .; V: TRBV7-2; D: .; DNA: TGTGCCAGCAGCTTAGGAGGAGGGTCTAATGAAAAACTGTTTTTT; CDR3: CASSLGGGSNEKLFF
J: TRBJ1-5; size: few; V: TRBV28; D: .; DNA: TGTGCCAGCAGTCCCAGGGTCGCTAGCATCCAGCCCCAGCATTTT; CDR3: CASSPRVASIQPQHF
J: TRBJ1-1; size: .; V: TRBV7-7; D: .; DNA: TGTGCCAGCAGCTTAAGGAGTGACACTGAAGCTTTCTTT; CDR3: CASSLRSDTEAFF
J: TRBJ1-1; size: once; V: TRBV11-1; D: .; DNA: TGTGCCAGCAGCTTAAACACTGAAGCTTTCTTT; CDR3: CASSLNTEAFF
J: TRBJ2-3; size: .; V: TRBV30; D: .; DNA: TGTGCCTGGAGCTCGGACAGCCGACGGACAGATACGCAGTATTTT; CDR3: CAWSSDSRRTDTQYF
J: TRBJ2-7; size: .; V: TRBV5-4; D: TRBD1; DNA: TGTGCCAGCAGCCCTCTCGGACAGGGAGTTTACGAGCAGTACTTC; CDR3: CASSPLGQGVYEQYF
J: TRBJ1-5; size: .; V: TRBV2; D: .; DNA: TGTGCCAGCAGTGAATACCTAGGGGGGAATCAGCCCCAGCATTTT; CDR3: CASSEYLGGNQPQHF
J: TRBJ1-1; size: few; V: TRBV7-2; D: .; DNA: TGTGCCAGCAGCTTAAGGGACACAGCTTTCTTT; CDR3: CASSLRDTAFF
J: TRBJ2-1; size: .; V: TRBV4-3; D: TRBD2; DNA: TGCGCCAGCAGCCAAGACCCCCTAGCGGGAGGGCTCAATGAGCAGTTCTTC; CDR3: CASSQDPLAGGLNEQFF
J: TRBJ2-3; size: few; V: TRBV7-9; D: TRBD2; DNA: TGTGCCAGCAGCTTAGTAGCGACTAGCTCTACGGATACGCAGTATTTT; CDR3: CASSLVATSSTDTQYF
J: TRBJ2-7; size: few; V: TRBV28; D: TRBD1; DNA: TGTGCCAGCAGTTCACCCTCGACAGGGGGCTCCTACGAGCAGTACTTC; CDR3: CASSSPSTGGSYEQYF
J: TRBJ1-5; size: .; V: TRBV19; D: .; DNA: TGTGCCAGTAGTAAGGGGGAAGGCAATCAGCCCCAGCATTTT; CDR3: CASSKGEGNQPQHF
J: TRBJ2-6; size: .; V: TRBV30; D: .; DNA: TGTGCCTGGATTGTCGCTGGTGGGGCCAACGTCCTGACTTTC; CDR3: CAWIVAGGANVLTF